The 19 T cell receptor beta chains presented below share a single source sample, sequenced in a study of T cell changes during pregnancy in multiple sclerosis. TCRdb's table, derived via immunoSEQ multiplex PCR, lists solely in-frame clones and lacks some. Counted here are approximately 100,000 clones, about nine tenths occurring once; the ten biggest clones make up approximately 3.5%. This sample comprised peripheral blood, obtained after pregnancy. All receptors come from a female donor with multiple sclerosis, enrolled in a pregnancy study.

The gene calls are TRBV5-1 and TRBJ2-5, with 9 bases matching TRBD2. The CDR3 has 14 amino acids. Germline V CDR1 and CDR2: SGHRS, YFSETQ. V dropped 6 bases and J dropped 5; count of bases not matched to a gene: 8. CDR3 amino acids: CASTPGTSKETQYF. The DNA of the CDR3 is TGCGCCAGCACCCCTGGGACTAGCAAGGAGACCCAGTACTTC. Combining the CDR3 with reference TRBV5-1 and TRBJ2-5 gives the whole variable domain KAGVTQTPRYLIKTRGQQVTLSCSPISGHRSVSWYQQTPGQGLQFLFEYFSETQRNKGNFPGRFSGRQFSNSRSEMNVSTLELGDSALYLCASTPGTSKETQYFGPGTRLLVL.

The chain links TRBV7-2 to TRBJ1-3; D gene unclear. Trimming cost V 2 bases and J 7 bases, with 6 bases left between them. The CDR3 loop spans 12 amino acids. Germline V lookup: CDR1 SGHTA, CDR2 FQGNSA. The CDR3 DNA sequence: TGTGCCAGCAGCTTACAGCGGAACACCATATATTTT. It codes for CASSLQRNTIYF.

CDR3 residues: CAWSVLLAGNEQFF. In DNA form, the CDR3 reads TGTGCCTGGAGTGTTTTGTTGGCGGGGAACGAGCAGTTCTTC. The rearrangement uses TRBV30 and TRBJ2-1; D is possibly TRBD2 (6 bases). The germline gives CDR1 GTSNPN, CDR2 SVGIG (reference sequence). Trimming left V 0 bases short and J 10 bases short, with 16 bases between. CDR3 length: 14 residues.

This chain links TRBV9 with TRBJ2-2; D may be TRBD2 (6 bases). CDR3 length: 16 residues. Germline loops: CDR1 SGDLS, CDR2 YYNGEE. V was clipped by 5 bases and J by 0 bases, with 14 bases between them. CDR3 DNA sequence: TGTGCCAGCAGTGGGGGAGGTACCGCGAACACCGGGGAGCTGTTTTTT. Amino acids: CASSGGGTANTGELFF.

This rearrangement joins TRBV5-3 to TRBJ1-2; no definite D call. TRBV5-3 is identified as an open reading frame with a role that is uncertain. This CDR3 comprises 14 residues. Trimming left V 4 bases short and J 5 bases short, with 15 bases between. The CDR3 nucleotides are TGTGCCAGAAGCCCGAGTGTAGTCGAGTATGGCTACACCTTC. Protein sequence: CARSPSVVEYGYTF.

This chain connects TRBV6-1 to TRBJ2-7; weak D call: TRBD2 (5 bases). V dropped 4 bases and J dropped 0 bases, with 13 bases sitting between them. This CDR3 is 15 amino acids long. Germline V gene lookup returns CDR1 MNHNS and CDR2 SASEGT. Here the CDR3 DNA reads TGTGCCAGCAGTGCGTGGACTTCGAGCTCCTACGAGCAGTACTTC. It codes for CASSAWTSSSYEQYF.

The chain employs TRBV29-1 and TRBJ1-1, with D perhaps TRBD1 (6 bases). This CDR3 region has 13 residues. Germline-derived CDR1 and CDR2 are SQVTM and ANQGSEA. Trimming removed 5 bases from V and 1 base from J, with 11 bases in between. The CDR3, as DNA: TGCAGCGTTTGGGTGACAGGGAACACTGAAGCTTTCTTT. Its protein product is CSVWVTGNTEAFF.

The chain uses TRBV29-1 and TRBJ1-2; D gene ambiguous. Trimming removed 7 bases from V and 8 bases from J, with 14 bases in between. Germline CDR1 SQVTM, CDR2 ANQGSEA. The CDR3 extends over 11 amino acids. The CDR3 protein is CSAEGSGGYTF. CDR3 DNA: TGCAGCGCCGAGGGCAGCGGGGGCTACACCTTC.

The chain has TRBV10-3 and TRBJ2-5, with 13 nucleotides matching TRBD2. Germline trimming cut 5 bases from V and 1 base from J; bases unmatched to any gene: 7. The CDR3 totals 17 residues. Germline V gives CDR1 ENHRY, CDR2 SYGVKD. DNA for the CDR3: TGTGCCATCAGTCCGGGACTAGCGGGGACGATCCAAGAGACCCAGTACTTC. Amino acids: CAISPGLAGTIQETQYF.

The chain combines TRBV5-1 with TRBJ1-5; D not certain. The CDR3 sequence is 13 residues long. Per germline, CDR1 SGHRS and CDR2 YFSETQ. V shed 1 base and J shed 8 bases, with 10 bases lying between them. CDR3: CASSLFPGEPQHF. CDR3 DNA sequence: TGCGCCAGCAGCTTGTTTCCCGGGGAGCCCCAGCATTTT.

Only one count was recorded for this clone. The CDR3 region is CASRSTGDSGNTIYF. CDR3 nucleotide sequence: TGTGCCAGCAGATCCACAGGGGACTCTGGAAACACCATATATTTT. The J gene is TRBJ1-3, the V gene TRBV11-2, with 7 bases that match TRBD1. Germline V CDR1 and CDR2: SGHAT, FQNNGV. This CDR3 is 15 amino acids long. Losses at the gene ends were 6 bases for V and 0 bases for J; bases not matched to a gene: 5.

The chain uses TRBV4-1 and TRBJ1-5; D is unclear. The CDR3 totals 14 residues. Trimming cost V 4 bases and J 6 bases, with 13 bases left between them. Germline V gene sequence: CDR1 MGHRA, CDR2 YSYEKL. The CDR3 region has the DNA TGCGCCAGCAGCCCCCGGGGAGGCAGTCAGCCCCAGCATTTT. It is translated as CASSPRGGSQPQHF.

This chain links TRBV6-1 with TRBJ2-7, with TRBD1 identical over 8 bases. In germline, CDR1 is MNHNS, CDR2 SASEGT. Trimming cost V 3 bases and J 4 bases; bases outside gene matches: 8. The CDR3 loop spans 15 amino acids. CDR3 DNA sequence: TGTGCCAGCAGTGAGACAGGGGTATGGGGGTACGAGCAGTACTTC. This translates into CASSETGVWGYEQYF.

The chain links TRBV11-2 to TRBJ2-7, with 12 bases that match TRBD2. Germline CDR1 SGHAT, CDR2 FQNNGV. The trim removed 4 bases at V and 9 bases at J, leaving 13 bases unmatched. The CDR3 contains 16 residues. In nucleotides, the CDR3 is TGTGCCAGCAGCTCAATAAAGACTAGCGGGGGCCTTGGGCAGTACTTC. Translated, it gives CASSSIKTSGGLGQYF. Full variable domain (missing parts from reference TRBV11-2 and TRBJ2-7): EAGVAQSPRYKIIEKRQSVAFWCNPISGHATLYWYQQILGQGPKLLIQFQNNGVVDDSQLPKDRFSAERLKGVDSTLKIQPAKLEDSAVYLCASSSIKTSGGLGQYFGPGTRLTVT.

About this clone itself: A much larger clone is a single base away; this may be a read error. The chain has TRBV7-9 and TRBJ1-1; D is perhaps TRBD1 (6 bases). Germline CDR1 SEHNR, CDR2 FQNEAQ (reference sequence). The CDR3 contains 13 residues. V was pared by 5 bases and J by 6 bases, with 13 bases between. CDR3 bases: TGTGCCAGCAGCCCTCAGGGGATCCCTGAAGCTTTCTTT. This translates into CASSPQGIPEAFF.

The chain has TRBV28 and TRBJ2-2; 7 positions match TRBD2. J was trimmed by 6 bases and V by 6 bases; bases with no gene match: 10. The germline V gene encodes CDR1 MDHEN and CDR2 SYDVKM. This CDR3 contains 15 residues. CDR3 DNA sequence: TGTGCCAGCAGGGAGCTCGGGGGAGGGGCCGGGGAGCTGTTTTTT. It encodes CASRELGGGAGELFF.

This clone was seen just once. V and J are TRBV2 and TRBJ2-2, with D possibly matching TRBD1 (6 bases). Per the germline V gene, CDR1 is SNHLY and CDR2 is FYNNEI. The germline V and J ends were trimmed by 5 bases and 1 base, with 8 bases remaining between them. The length of the CDR3 is 14 residues. In nucleotides, the CDR3 is TGTGCCAGCAGTTGGACAGAGAACACCGGGGAGCTGTTTTTT. Its protein product is CASSWTENTGELFF.

There are a few counts of this clone. The chain has TRBV6-1 and TRBJ1-6, with D unclear. V was shortened by 2 bases and J by 9 bases, with 8 bases between the two germline ends. The CDR3 is 13 amino acids. Germline V gene data show CDR1 as MNHNS and CDR2 as SASEGT. This CDR3 reads CASSENSPSPLHF. The CDR3, as DNA: TGTGCCAGCAGTGAAAACAGCCCTTCACCCCTCCACTTT.

V usage is TRBV9 and J usage is TRBJ2-5; D not certain. The CDR3 consists of 16 residues. In germline, CDR1 is SGDLS, CDR2 YYNGEE. The V and J ends lost 4 bases and 5 bases respectively, with 21 bases between them. CDR3 residues: CASSPRGSLNRETQYF. The CDR3 nucleotides are TGTGCCAGCAGCCCCAGAGGAAGCCTGAACCGCGAGACCCAGTACTTC.